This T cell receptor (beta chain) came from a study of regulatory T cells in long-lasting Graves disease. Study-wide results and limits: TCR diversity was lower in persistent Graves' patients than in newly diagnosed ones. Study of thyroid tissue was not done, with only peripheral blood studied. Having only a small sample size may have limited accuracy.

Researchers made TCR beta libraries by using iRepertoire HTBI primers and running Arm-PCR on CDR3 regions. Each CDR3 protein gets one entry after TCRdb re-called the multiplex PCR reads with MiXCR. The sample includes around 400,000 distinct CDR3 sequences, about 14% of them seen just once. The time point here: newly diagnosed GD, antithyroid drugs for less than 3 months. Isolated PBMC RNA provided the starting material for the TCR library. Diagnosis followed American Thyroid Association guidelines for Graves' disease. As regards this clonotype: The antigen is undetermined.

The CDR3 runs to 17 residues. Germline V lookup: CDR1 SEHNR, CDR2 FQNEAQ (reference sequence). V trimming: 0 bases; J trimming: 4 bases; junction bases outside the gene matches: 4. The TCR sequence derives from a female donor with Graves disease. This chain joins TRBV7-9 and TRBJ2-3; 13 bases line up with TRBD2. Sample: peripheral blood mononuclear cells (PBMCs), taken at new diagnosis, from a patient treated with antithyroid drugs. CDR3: CASSLARLAGGPDTQYF. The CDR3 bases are TGTGCCAGCAGCTTAGCGCGACTAGCGGGAGGCCCAGATACGCAGTATTTT.